The rows below give T cell receptor beta chains drawn from one sample of a study of blood T cell repertoires in COVID-19. The data were produced by immunoSEQ multiplex PCR, yet TCRdb's version contains in-frame clones alone and is incomplete. The sample has fewer than 85,000 clones, approximately 89% seen once. Sample: peripheral blood. These TCRs come from a man aged 45 to 65 with active COVID-19. CDR3s leave out the opening cysteine and the closing phenylalanine or tryptophan. Fields, in order: V gene, J gene, clone size, CDR3 protein. Some rows mark clone size as missing; the rest say once, few, many or name a class of expanded clone.

v_gene: TRBV27
j_gene: TRBJ1-1
abundance: NA
CDR3aa: ASSLPGQGNTEAF

v_gene: TRBV7-9
j_gene: TRBJ1-2
abundance: NA
CDR3aa: ASSLYQTSGRIFYGYT

v_gene: TRBV3-1/TRBV3-2
j_gene: TRBJ2-7
abundance: NA
CDR3aa: ASSQGGRTYEQY

v_gene: TRBV28
j_gene: TRBJ2-1
abundance: NA
CDR3aa: ASYVSGGAGDEQF

v_gene: TRBV9
j_gene: TRBJ1-1
abundance: NA
CDR3aa: ASSGGRAENTEAF

v_gene: TRBV28
j_gene: TRBJ2-2
abundance: NA
CDR3aa: ATRRGPPTGELF

v_gene: TRBV10-3
j_gene: TRBJ1-1
abundance: once
CDR3aa: AIRGGDNTEAF

v_gene: TRBV19
j_gene: TRBJ2-5
abundance: NA
CDR3aa: ASSRGPQKETQY

v_gene: TRBV6-5
j_gene: TRBJ1-6
abundance: NA
CDR3aa: ASSYSPRQGRSPLH

v_gene: TRBV19
j_gene: TRBJ2-1
abundance: NA
CDR3aa: ASSLSGGAHEQF

v_gene: TRBV6-5
j_gene: TRBJ2-1
abundance: NA
CDR3aa: ASSRPRQGNEQF

v_gene: TRBV5-6
j_gene: TRBJ2-7
abundance: once
CDR3aa: ASSPVNEGEQY

v_gene: TRBV7-3
j_gene: TRBJ1-2
abundance: once
CDR3aa: ASSLTGGDYGYT

v_gene: TRBV28
j_gene: TRBJ1-5
abundance: NA
CDR3aa: ASSTGGTGGSQPQH

v_gene: TRBV9
j_gene: TRBJ1-4
abundance: once
CDR3aa: ASSVGETGGEKLF

v_gene: TRBV7-2
j_gene: TRBJ2-2
abundance: NA
CDR3aa: ASSFAGSGELF

v_gene: TRBV28
j_gene: TRBJ1-2
abundance: once
CDR3aa: ASSSGQRANYGYT

v_gene: TRBV7-2
j_gene: TRBJ1-3
abundance: NA
CDR3aa: ASSLSPLQGSGNTIY

v_gene: TRBV29-1
j_gene: TRBJ2-7
abundance: NA
CDR3aa: SVGTAYEQY

v_gene: TRBV6-5
j_gene: TRBJ2-7
abundance: once
CDR3aa: ARYFTVYEQY

v_gene: TRBV7-9
j_gene: TRBJ2-7
abundance: few
CDR3aa: ASSAQGQATLYEQY

v_gene: TRBV5-6
j_gene: TRBJ1-2
abundance: NA
CDR3aa: ASSSLGGFGYT

v_gene: TRBV7-3
j_gene: TRBJ2-1
abundance: NA
CDR3aa: ASSLTRLAGGEQF

v_gene: TRBV28
j_gene: TRBJ1-1
abundance: NA
CDR3aa: ATSRGGVGAF

v_gene: TRBV5-1
j_gene: TRBJ1-2
abundance: NA
CDR3aa: ASSPDYRDRGGYT

v_gene: TRBV24-1
j_gene: TRBJ1-2
abundance: NA
CDR3aa: ATLSSDYGYT

v_gene: TRBV6-5
j_gene: TRBJ2-3
abundance: NA
CDR3aa: ASRGLAPVTDTQY

v_gene: TRBV5-1
j_gene: TRBJ2-7
abundance: NA
CDR3aa: ASSQTGTSPYEQY

v_gene: TRBV7-9
j_gene: TRBJ1-1
abundance: NA
CDR3aa: ASSHPGQGSEAF

v_gene: TRBV5-1
j_gene: TRBJ2-7
abundance: NA
CDR3aa: ASSMRPSGEYYEQY

v_gene: TRBV10-3
j_gene: TRBJ1-6
abundance: NA
CDR3aa: AISERGESNSPLH

v_gene: TRBV5-4
j_gene: TRBJ1-4
abundance: NA
CDR3aa: ASSSYATNEKLF

v_gene: TRBV5-1
j_gene: TRBJ1-5
abundance: NA
CDR3aa: ASSLYQGPDNQPQH

v_gene: TRBV5-1
j_gene: TRBJ1-1
abundance: NA
CDR3aa: ASSLGYQSTEAF

v_gene: TRBV5-4
j_gene: TRBJ1-1
abundance: NA
CDR3aa: ASSLELAAGNTEAF

v_gene: TRBV24-1
j_gene: TRBJ1-2
abundance: NA
CDR3aa: ATSFQEFYGYT

v_gene: TRBV4-2
j_gene: TRBJ2-1
abundance: NA
CDR3aa: ASSQRGTGTGANEQF

v_gene: TRBV4-2
j_gene: TRBJ1-4
abundance: few
CDR3aa: ASSQAGDAEKLF

v_gene: TRBV30
j_gene: TRBJ1-4
abundance: once
CDR3aa: AWSVLGRGQLILNEKLF

v_gene: TRBV5-1
j_gene: TRBJ1-1
abundance: NA
CDR3aa: ASSPGTGGLNTEAF

v_gene: TRBV7-3
j_gene: TRBJ1-6
abundance: NA
CDR3aa: ASSSPQGAHLH

v_gene: TRBV7-3
j_gene: TRBJ2-1
abundance: few
CDR3aa: ASSLTSGGSQAQNEQF

v_gene: TRBV3-1/TRBV3-2
j_gene: TRBJ1-2
abundance: NA
CDR3aa: ASTITGGNYGYT

v_gene: TRBV2
j_gene: TRBJ1-1
abundance: NA
CDR3aa: ASSRTENTEAF

v_gene: TRBV11-3
j_gene: TRBJ2-7
abundance: NA
CDR3aa: ASNRTGGSSNEQY

v_gene: TRBV5-6
j_gene: TRBJ1-1
abundance: NA
CDR3aa: ASSLDTTLGAF

v_gene: TRBV5-1
j_gene: TRBJ2-1
abundance: NA
CDR3aa: ASSLAPPGLAGAEQF

v_gene: TRBV10-3
j_gene: TRBJ2-1
abundance: NA
CDR3aa: AISESESVGLSYNEQF

v_gene: TRBV18
j_gene: TRBJ1-1
abundance: NA
CDR3aa: ASSPTAQGEAF

v_gene: TRBV7-9
j_gene: TRBJ2-2
abundance: NA
CDR3aa: ASSLGDTNTGELF